This T cell receptor beta chain was captured by sequencing in a study of blood T cell repertoires in COVID-19. Study summary: PBMCs, B-cell-depleted T cells, or T cells provided the cDNA or gDNA that made up the material.

The CDR3 totals 11 residues. In germline, CDR1 is SGHDT, CDR2 YYEEEE. Deletions cut 0 bases from V and 14 bases from J, with 9 bases between. In the authors' workflow: The assay estimated nucleated cells by amplifying reference gene primers. Sequencing used immunoSEQ multiplex PCR; TCRdb keeps in-frame clones, though not all of them. From that table come the V and J calls and clone size; the DNA was used to work out D and trimming. The table lists 300,000 or so clones, 87% of them singletons. V is TRBV5-6 and J is TRBJ2-1, with D perhaps matching TRBD2 (6 bases). The sample comprised PBMCs or T cells enriched from blood (not recorded which). This TCR derives from a woman aged 30 to 39 who had recovered from COVID-19. The CDR3 bases are TGTGCCAGCAGCTTGGGGCCGGGGGAGTTCTTC. Protein: CASSLGPGEFF.